The 32 T cell receptor beta chains below come from one sample, sequenced in a study of T cell responses to AZD1222 COVID-19 vaccine. Data came from immunoSEQ multiplex PCR; TCRdb stores just in-frame clones and leaves some out. The profile shows tens of thousands of clones, about nine tenths of them singletons. The source material was peripheral blood, sampled on day 0 of AZD1222 vaccination. The receptors here all came from an adult in good health.

Turning to this clone: One end of the junction fails to match germline, which may point to a read error. The gene calls are TRBV20-1 and TRBJ1-6; 8 bases are a match to TRBD1. From germline, CDR1 is DFQATT and CDR2 SNEGSKA (reference sequence). The length of the CDR3 is 18 residues. CDR3 region: CSTSDRDRHSSYNSPLHF. The DNA of the CDR3 is TGCAGTACTAGTGACCGGGACAGGCACAGCTCCTATAATTCACCCCTCCACTTT.

The gene calls are TRBV5-1 and TRBJ2-5, with TRBD1 as a possible D gene (6 bases). The CDR3 runs 14 residues. CDR1 is SGHRS, CDR2 YFSETQ, per germline. The ends were cut back, 7 bases at V and 1 base at J, with 14 bases in the middle. CDR3 bases: TGCGCCAGCTCATGGGGACATACCCAAGAGACCCAGTACTTC. This translates into CASSWGHTQETQYF. Full variable domain (rest looked up from reference TRBV5-1 and TRBJ2-5): KAGVTQTPRYLIKTRGQQVTLSCSPISGHRSVSWYQQTPGQGLQFLFEYFSETQRNKGNFPGRFSGRQFSNSRSEMNVSTLELGDSALYLCASSWGHTQETQYFGPGTRLLVL.

The J gene is TRBJ2-2, the V gene TRBV28; D unresolved. Germline V gene lookup returns CDR1 MDHEN and CDR2 SYDVKM. Trimming stripped 1 base from V and 7 bases from J, with 4 bases between. The CDR3 extends over 12 amino acids. CDR3 amino acids: CASSLSGGELFF. For the CDR3, the DNA is TGTGCCAGCAGTTTATCGGGCGGGGAGCTGTTTTTT.

The chain joins TRBV19 to TRBJ1-1; the D gene is possibly TRBD1 (5 bases). The CDR3 sequence is 16 residues long. Germline V gene sequence: CDR1 LNHDA, CDR2 SQIVND (reference sequence). V lost 5 bases to trimming and J lost 1 base, with 17 bases between them. The CDR3 spells CASSSRDGSPNTEAFF. Written as DNA, the CDR3 is TGTGCCAGTAGTTCCCGGGACGGATCCCCGAACACTGAAGCTTTCTTT.

The chain employs TRBV5-6 and TRBJ2-1; 8 bases are shared with TRBD2. Losses at the gene ends were 2 bases for V and 8 bases for J; bases not matched to a gene: 3. The CDR3 contains 13 residues. The germline CDR1 and CDR2 sequences are SGHDT and YYEEEE. The CDR3 is CASSLAGDDEQFF. For the CDR3, the DNA is TGTGCCAGCAGCTTAGCGGGAGACGATGAGCAGTTCTTC.

The chain combines TRBV9 with TRBJ2-3; D remains ambiguous. With 0 bases removed from V and 2 bases from J, the gap between germline ends came to 7 bases. Germline-derived CDR1 and CDR2 are SGDLS and YYNGEE. This CDR3 has 14 residues. The CDR3 region has the DNA TGTGCCAGCAGCGTAGATTTCTCCACAGATACGCAGTATTTT. Translation: CASSVDFSTDTQYF.

The chain has TRBV24-1 and TRBJ2-1; TRBD2 is a possible D gene (5 bases). The CDR3 length is 14 residues. Germline CDR1 reads KGHDR; CDR2 reads SFDVKD. V lost 6 bases, J lost 6 bases, and 14 bases lay in between. The CDR3 sequence: CATSHPTGSNEQFF. The CDR3 DNA sequence: TGTGCCACCAGTCACCCGACGGGGTCCAATGAGCAGTTCTTC.

The gene calls are TRBV18 and TRBJ2-7, with a possible D match to TRBD2 (6 bases). Per germline, CDR1 KGHSH and CDR2 LQKENI. V shed 6 bases and J shed 5 bases, with 20 bases lying between them. This CDR3 contains 15 residues. CDR3 bases: TGTGCCAGCTCCCTGGAGGAGGGGATTTTGAACGAGCAGTACTTC. Amino acid sequence: CASSLEEGILNEQYF.

This clone was observed a single time. The rearrangement uses TRBV27 and TRBJ2-1, with a weak D call TRBD2 (6 bases). CDR3 length: 14 amino acids. Germline V gene lookup returns CDR1 MNHEY and CDR2 SMNVEV (reference sequence). V was clipped by 3 bases and J by 4 bases, with 10 bases between them. The CDR3 protein is CASSFGGEYNEQFF. Here the CDR3 DNA reads TGTGCCAGCAGTTTTGGCGGGGAGTACAATGAGCAGTTCTTC.

This sequence joins TRBV5-1 and TRBJ2-5; 9 positions match TRBD2. J lost 3 bases, V lost 4 bases, and 4 bases had no gene match. The CDR3 loop spans 14 amino acids. Germline V gene data show CDR1 as SGHRS and CDR2 as YFSETQ. The CDR3 region has the DNA TGCGCCAGCAGCGTATTAGCGGGAGAAGAGACCCAGTACTTC. Translation: CASSVLAGEETQYF.

The genes are TRBV5-1 and TRBJ1-1; D gene unclear. The CDR3 runs to 17 residues. Germline V CDR1 and CDR2: SGHRS, YFSETQ. V lost 3 bases to trimming and J lost 1 base, with 19 bases between them. The CDR3 is CASSSRGTNPGNTEAFF. The CDR3, as DNA: TGCGCCAGCAGCTCCCGCGGCACAAACCCGGGGAACACTGAAGCTTTCTTT.

V is TRBV6-5 and J is TRBJ2-7; 7 bases line up with TRBD2. Per the germline V gene, CDR1 is MNHEY and CDR2 is SVGAGI. The CDR3 extends over 15 amino acids. Trimming at V came to 6 bases and at J to 0 bases, leaving 8 bases not matched to a gene. CDR3 region: CASRWGEGFSYEQYF. The CDR3 nucleotides read TGTGCCAGCAGATGGGGGGAGGGGTTCTCCTACGAGCAGTACTTC.

The gene calls are TRBV4-1 and TRBJ2-5; possible D gene TRBD2, 5 bases. Germline V gene data show CDR1 as MGHRA and CDR2 as YSYEKL. Trimming left V 0 bases short and J 4 bases short, with 12 bases between. The CDR3 is made up of 15 amino acids. CDR3 DNA sequence: TGCGCCAGCAGCCAAGACGGGGTTCCTCGAGAGACCCAGTACTTC. This sequence encodes CASSQDGVPRETQYF.

This clone has a single count. DNA of the CDR3: TGTGCCAGCAGCGCCTTGGCGGGAGCCCAGACTGAAGCTTTCTTT. It yields the protein CASSALAGAQTEAFF. V usage is TRBV5-6 and J usage is TRBJ1-1; D is unresolved. V lost 4 bases, J lost 5 bases, and 18 bases lay in between. This CDR3 has 15 amino acids. Germline values: CDR1 SGHDT, CDR2 YYEEEE.

The chain couples TRBV7-4 to TRBJ1-5; perhaps TRBD1 as D (6 bases). Trimming pared 1 base from V and 2 bases from J, leaving 24 bases between. From germline, CDR1 is SGHVT and CDR2 SQSDAQ. This CDR3 comprises 20 residues. The CDR3 sequence is CASSLEGPGVYDSGNQPQHF. The CDR3 DNA reads TGTGCCAGCAGCTTAGAGGGGCCAGGGGTTTATGATTCGGGCAATCAGCCCCAGCATTTT. The variable domain in full, with the rest retrieved from reference TRBV7-4 and TRBJ1-5, is GAGVSQSPRYKVAKRGRDVALRCDSISGHVTLYWYRQTLGQGSEVLTYSQSDAQRDKSGRPSGRFSAERPERSVSTLKIQRTEQGDSAVYLCASSLEGPGVYDSGNQPQHFGDGTRLSIL.

This chain links TRBV6-6 with TRBJ1-1; perhaps TRBD1 as D (6 bases). V lost 3 bases and J 5 bases, leaving 16 bases between the germline ends. CDR3 length equals 15 residues. Germline assignment: CDR1 MNHNY and CDR2 SVGAGI (reference sequence). For the CDR3, the DNA is TGTGCCAGCAGTTATCGCAACAGGGAGGGAACTGAAGCTTTCTTT. It specifies CASSYRNREGTEAFF.

This clone came up a few times. The gene calls are TRBV19 and TRBJ1-1; D remains ambiguous. Germline CDR1 and CDR2: LNHDA and SQIVND (reference sequence). This CDR3 is 12 amino acids long. V gave up 5 bases and J gave up 0 bases, with 4 bases separating them. CDR3 in amino acids: CASSDLNTEAFF. Written as DNA, the CDR3 is TGTGCCAGTAGTGACCTGAACACTGAAGCTTTCTTT.

This chain joins TRBV15 and TRBJ1-3; the D is unclear. This CDR3 contains 16 residues. Germline V lookup: CDR1 LNHNV, CDR2 YYDKDF (reference sequence). V lost 0 bases, J lost 0 bases, and 9 bases lay in between. For the CDR3, the DNA is TGTGCCACCAGCAGAGACCCCGGGAGCTCTGGAAACACCATATATTTT. Amino acid sequence: CATSRDPGSSGNTIYF. Full variable domain (rest looked up from reference TRBV15 and TRBJ1-3): DAMVIQNPRYQVTQFGKPVTLSCSQTLNHNVMYWYQQKSSQAPKLLFHYYDKDFNNEADTPDNFQSRRPNTSFCFLDIRSPGLGDTAMYLCATSRDPGSSGNTIYFGEGSWLTVV.

The chain joins TRBV19 to TRBJ2-7, with D possibly matching TRBD1 (6 bases). This CDR3 has 13 residues. The V and J ends lost 4 bases and 5 bases respectively, with 12 bases between them. The germline gives CDR1 LNHDA, CDR2 SQIVND (reference sequence). CDR3 residues: CASSKQGYNEQYF. The CDR3 DNA follows: TGTGCCAGTAGTAAACAGGGTTACAACGAGCAGTACTTC.

The genes are TRBV3-1 (or the pseudogene TRBV3-2) and TRBJ2-7; TRBD1 aligns across 7 bases. Germline-derived CDR1 and CDR2 are LGHDT and YNNKEL (reference sequence). The CDR3 covers 14 residues. V shed 1 base, J shed 4 bases, and the junction held 4 bases outside the gene matches. CDR3 in DNA: TGTGCCAGCAGCCAAGCCAACAGGGGATACGAGCAGTACTTC. As protein: CASSQANRGYEQYF.

The chain links TRBV5-1 to TRBJ2-3, with TRBD2 as a possible D gene (6 bases). Deletions cut 1 base from V and 4 bases from J, with 19 bases between. CDR1 SGHRS and CDR2 YFSETQ come from the germline V gene. The CDR3 covers 17 residues. CDR3 region: CASSLLGTPRGADTQYF. CDR3 nucleotide sequence: TGCGCCAGCAGCTTGTTGGGGACTCCCCGCGGGGCAGATACGCAGTATTTT.

The CDR3 sequence: CASSPHKAPRADTQYF. The DNA for the CDR3 is TGTGCCAGCAGCCCTCACAAAGCCCCCCGGGCAGATACGCAGTATTTT. This chain joins TRBV7-3 and TRBJ2-3; D not resolved. V was pared by 5 bases and J by 4 bases, with 19 bases between. The CDR3 is 16 amino acids. The germline gives CDR1 SGHTA, CDR2 FQGTGA.

This clone has more than one count but fewer than ten. This chain joins TRBV3-1 (or the pseudogene TRBV3-2) and TRBJ2-5; the D is unclear. This CDR3 is built from 12 residues. The V end was cut by 1 base, the J end by 5 bases, with 5 bases between. Germline V gene sequence: CDR1 LGHDT, CDR2 YNNKEL (reference sequence). CDR3 in amino acids: CASSQVGETQYF. The CDR3 DNA follows: TGTGCCAGCAGCCAAGTGGGGGAGACCCAGTACTTC.

The chain is built from TRBV5-6 and TRBJ1-2; the D is unclear. CDR3 size: 14 residues. Trimming shortened V by 0 bases and J by 8 bases, and 14 bases separated the two germline ends. Germline V gene sequence: CDR1 SGHDT, CDR2 YYEEEE. In nucleotides, the CDR3 is TGTGCCAGCAGCTTGGGCAGTGCCATGGGAGGCTACACCTTC. Its protein product is CASSLGSAMGGYTF.

The V gene is TRBV3-1 (or the pseudogene TRBV3-2), the J gene TRBJ2-1; D remains unclear. Trimming took off 4 bases at V and 1 base at J, with 8 bases between the two ends. Germline-derived CDR1 and CDR2 are LGHDT and YNNKEL (reference sequence). The CDR3 runs 14 residues. CDR3: CASSPRGSYNEQFF. In DNA, the CDR3 is TGTGCCAGCAGCCCTAGAGGTTCCTACAATGAGCAGTTCTTC.

V gene TRBV5-1 combines with J gene TRBJ2-7; D not resolved. The germline V and J ends were trimmed by 0 bases and 2 bases, with 15 bases remaining between them. The germline V gene encodes CDR1 SGHRS and CDR2 YFSETQ. The CDR3 covers 16 residues. CDR3 in amino acids: CASSLAGGQSTYEQYF. The CDR3 DNA reads TGCGCCAGCAGCTTGGCCGGTGGGCAGTCAACCTACGAGCAGTACTTC.

J is TRBJ2-7 and V is TRBV6-5; D gene uncertain. Trimming removed 8 bases at V and 2 bases at J, with 10 bases between. Germline CDR1 and CDR2: MNHEY and SVGAGI. The CDR3 extends over 12 amino acids. CDR3 nucleotides: TGTGCCAGCTTTCCTGGGGCCTACGAGCAGTACTTC. Translating gives CASFPGAYEQYF.

V usage is TRBV6-5 and J usage is TRBJ2-1; a possible D gene is TRBD1 (6 bases). In germline, CDR1 is MNHEY, CDR2 SVGAGI. Trimming took off 5 bases at V and 1 base at J, with 12 bases between the two ends. The CDR3 is made up of 15 amino acids. CDR3 coding DNA: TGTGCCAGCAGTCGACAGGCGGAGTCCTACAATGAGCAGTTCTTC. Translation gives CASSRQAESYNEQFF.

The CDR3 loop is CASSSRGYEQFF. CDR3 bases: TGTGCCAGCAGCTCCAGGGGTTATGAGCAGTTCTTC. The gene calls are TRBV2 and TRBJ2-1; possibly TRBD1 for D (6 bases). The CDR3 is 12 amino acids. Germline V gives CDR1 SNHLY, CDR2 FYNNEI. Trimming cost V 6 bases and J 8 bases, with 11 bases left between them.

The V gene is TRBV12-3 or TRBV12-4, the J gene TRBJ2-7; the match to TRBD1 covers 11 bases. The CDR3 totals 13 residues. J gave up 5 bases and V 8 bases, and 5 bases lay outside the gene matches. In DNA, the CDR3 is TGTGCCAGCGGAGGACAGGGGGCCCACGAGCAGTACTTC. It codes for CASGGQGAHEQYF.

V is TRBV7-2 and J is TRBJ2-4, with 9 bases that match TRBD1. Trimming cost V 3 bases and J 0 bases; bases outside gene matches: 3. The CDR3 spans 16 residues. Looked up from germline, CDR1 is SGHTA and CDR2 is FQGNSA. CDR3 amino acids: CASSLGQGRAKNIQYF. The CDR3 DNA is TGTGCCAGCAGCTTGGGACAGGGAAGAGCCAAAAACATTCAGTACTTC. The full variable domain, completed using reference TRBV7-2 and TRBJ2-4, is GAGVSQSPSNKVTEKGKDVELRCDPISGHTALYWYRQSLGQGLEFLIYFQGNSAPDKSGLPSDRFSAERTGGSVSTLTIQRTQQEDSAVYLCASSLGQGRAKNIQYFGAGTRLSVL.

For this clone: At one of its ends the junction is not consistent with the germline gene, which may arise from a read error. The chain combines TRBV6-6 with TRBJ1-1; D is unclear. The germline V gene has CDR1 MNHNY and CDR2 SVGAGI (reference sequence). This CDR3 has 16 residues. This CDR3 is CASSHSRAQASTEAFF. The CDR3 DNA is TGTGCCAGCAGTCACTCGAGAGCCCAGGCATCCACTGAAGCTTTCTTT.